This T cell receptor (beta chain) was documented in a study of CD8+ T cells in alopecia areata. About the study: Those treated were given oral tofacitinib at 5 to 10 mg twice daily. Severity in treated patients was scored by percentage of scalp area affected. Tofacitinib lasted 6 to 18 months, then 6 months off drug.

The V end lost 1 base, the J end lost 4 bases, and 14 bases lay between the germline ends. The CDR3 sequence is 15 residues long. Germline V gene lookup returns CDR1 SGHVS and CDR2 FNYEAQ. Isolated RNA was reverse transcribed into cDNA used as the sequencing template. Generated by immunoSEQ multiplex PCR, the TCRdb table keeps only in-frame clones and is missing some. The sample lists hundreds of thousands of clones, around three fifths occurring once. Treatment described: oral pan-JAK inhibitor, 5-10 mg twice daily. From alopecia areata patients, lesional scalp punch biopsies and peripheral blood were collected. This clone was counted only a few times.

V gene TRBV7-6 combines with J gene TRBJ2-7; a possible D gene is TRBD2 (6 bases). This sample comprised CD4+ T cells sorted from blood, obtained around week 52, from a patient treated with tofacitinib. This TCR was sampled from a human donor with alopecia areata. CDR3 in DNA: TGTGCCAGCAGCTTAGTGGACGGGGGAAGTTACGAGCAGTACTTC. It codes for CASSLVDGGSYEQYF.